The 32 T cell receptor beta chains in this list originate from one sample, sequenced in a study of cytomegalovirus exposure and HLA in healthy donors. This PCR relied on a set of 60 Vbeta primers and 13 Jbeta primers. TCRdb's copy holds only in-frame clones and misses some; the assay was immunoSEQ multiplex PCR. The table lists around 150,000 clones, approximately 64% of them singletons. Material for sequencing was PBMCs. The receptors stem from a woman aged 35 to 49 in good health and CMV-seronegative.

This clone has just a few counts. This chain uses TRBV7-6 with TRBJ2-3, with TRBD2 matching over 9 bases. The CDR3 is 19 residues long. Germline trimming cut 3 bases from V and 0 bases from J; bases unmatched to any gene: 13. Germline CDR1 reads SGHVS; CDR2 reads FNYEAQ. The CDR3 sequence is CASSFRRSSGASSTDTQYF. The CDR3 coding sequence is TGTGCCAGCAGCTTCCGGAGGTCTAGCGGGGCCTCCAGCACAGATACGCAGTATTTT.

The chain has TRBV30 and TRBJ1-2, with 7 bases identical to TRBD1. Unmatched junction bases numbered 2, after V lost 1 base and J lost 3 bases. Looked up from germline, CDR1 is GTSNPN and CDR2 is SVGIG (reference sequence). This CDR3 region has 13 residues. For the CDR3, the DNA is TGTGCCTGGAGTGAAGGACAGGACTATGGCTACACCTTC. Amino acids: CAWSEGQDYGYTF.

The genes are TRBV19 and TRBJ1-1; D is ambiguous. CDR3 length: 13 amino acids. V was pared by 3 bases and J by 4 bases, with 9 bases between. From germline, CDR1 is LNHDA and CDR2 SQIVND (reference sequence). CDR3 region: CASSIVGSTEAFF. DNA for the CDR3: TGTGCCAGTAGTATTGTAGGGAGCACTGAAGCTTTCTTT.

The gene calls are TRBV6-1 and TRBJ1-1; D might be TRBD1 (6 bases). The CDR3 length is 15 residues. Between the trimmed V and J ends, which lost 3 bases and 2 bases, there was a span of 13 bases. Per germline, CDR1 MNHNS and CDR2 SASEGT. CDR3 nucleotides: TGTGCCAGCAGTGAGGCCCACAGGGCTAACACTGAAGCTTTCTTT. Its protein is CASSEAHRANTEAFF.

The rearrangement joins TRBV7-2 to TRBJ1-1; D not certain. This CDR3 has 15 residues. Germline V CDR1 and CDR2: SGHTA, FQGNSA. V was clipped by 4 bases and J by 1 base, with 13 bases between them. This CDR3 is CASSSGGHPNTEAFF. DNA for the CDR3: TGTGCCAGCAGCTCCGGCGGGCACCCGAACACTGAAGCTTTCTTT.

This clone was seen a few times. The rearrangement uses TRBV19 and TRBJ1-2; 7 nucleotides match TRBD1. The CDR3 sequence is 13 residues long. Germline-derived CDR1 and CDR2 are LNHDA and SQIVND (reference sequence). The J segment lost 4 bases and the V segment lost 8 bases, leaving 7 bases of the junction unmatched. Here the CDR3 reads CASGPGTVYGYTF. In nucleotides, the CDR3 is TGTGCCAGTGGGCCCGGGACAGTCTATGGCTACACCTTC.

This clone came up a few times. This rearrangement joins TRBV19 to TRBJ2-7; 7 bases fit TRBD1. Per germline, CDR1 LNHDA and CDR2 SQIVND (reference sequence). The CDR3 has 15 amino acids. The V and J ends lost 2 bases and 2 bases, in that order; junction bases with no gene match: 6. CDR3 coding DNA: TGTGCCAGTAGTATATGGGGGACAGACCCCTACGAGCAGTACTTC. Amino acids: CASSIWGTDPYEQYF.

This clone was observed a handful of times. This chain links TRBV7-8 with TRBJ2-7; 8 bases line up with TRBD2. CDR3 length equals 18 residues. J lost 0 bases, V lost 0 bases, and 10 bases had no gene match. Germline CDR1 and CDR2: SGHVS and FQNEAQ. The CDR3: CASSLATPAGVGSYEQYF. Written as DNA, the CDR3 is TGTGCCAGCAGCTTAGCTACCCCAGCGGGGGTGGGCTCCTACGAGCAGTACTTC.

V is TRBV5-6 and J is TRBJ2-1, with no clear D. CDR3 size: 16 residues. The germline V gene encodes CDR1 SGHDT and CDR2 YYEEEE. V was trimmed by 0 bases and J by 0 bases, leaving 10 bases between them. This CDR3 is CASSLDLRSSYNEQFF. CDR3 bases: TGTGCCAGCAGCTTGGACCTTCGGAGCTCCTACAATGAGCAGTTCTTC.

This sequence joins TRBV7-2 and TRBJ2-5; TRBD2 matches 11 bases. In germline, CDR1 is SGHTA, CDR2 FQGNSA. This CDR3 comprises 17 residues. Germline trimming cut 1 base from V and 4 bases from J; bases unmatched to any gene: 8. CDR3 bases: TGTGCCAGCAGCTTAGGGGGTAGCGGGGGGGTGAGAGAGACCCAGTACTTC. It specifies CASSLGGSGGVRETQYF.

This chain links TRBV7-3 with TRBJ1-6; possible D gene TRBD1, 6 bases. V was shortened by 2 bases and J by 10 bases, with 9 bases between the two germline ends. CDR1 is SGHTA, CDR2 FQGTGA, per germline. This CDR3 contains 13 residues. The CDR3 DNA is TGTGCCAGCAGCTTAGAAAGGGGGTCACCCCTCCACTTT. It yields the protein CASSLERGSPLHF.

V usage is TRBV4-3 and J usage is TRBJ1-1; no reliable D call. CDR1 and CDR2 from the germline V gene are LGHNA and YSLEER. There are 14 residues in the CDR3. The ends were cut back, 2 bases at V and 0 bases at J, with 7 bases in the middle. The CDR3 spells CASSQRGMNTEAFF. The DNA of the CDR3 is TGCGCCAGCAGCCAAAGAGGTATGAACACTGAAGCTTTCTTT.

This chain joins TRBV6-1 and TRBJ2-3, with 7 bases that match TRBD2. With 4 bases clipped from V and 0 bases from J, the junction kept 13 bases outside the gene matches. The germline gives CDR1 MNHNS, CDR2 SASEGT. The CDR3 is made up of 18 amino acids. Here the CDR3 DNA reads TGTGCCAGCAGTGCACTAGCGTACCCGTCCGCAAGCACAGATACGCAGTATTTT. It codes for CASSALAYPSASTDTQYF.

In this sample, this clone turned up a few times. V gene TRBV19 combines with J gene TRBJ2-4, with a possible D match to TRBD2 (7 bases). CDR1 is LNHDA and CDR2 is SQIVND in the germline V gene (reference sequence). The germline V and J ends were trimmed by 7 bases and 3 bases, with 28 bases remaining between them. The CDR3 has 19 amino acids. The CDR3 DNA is TGTGCCAGTAAGCGCGGGGGCCGTTTAACAAAGGAAGACAAAAACATTCAGTACTTC. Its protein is CASKRGGRLTKEDKNIQYF.

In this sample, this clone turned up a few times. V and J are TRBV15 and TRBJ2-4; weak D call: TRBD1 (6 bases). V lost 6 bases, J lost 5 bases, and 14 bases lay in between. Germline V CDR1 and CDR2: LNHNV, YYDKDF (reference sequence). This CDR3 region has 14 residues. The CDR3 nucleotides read TGTGCCACCAGTCGGGGACAACAGGAAAACATTCAGTACTTC. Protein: CATSRGQQENIQYF.

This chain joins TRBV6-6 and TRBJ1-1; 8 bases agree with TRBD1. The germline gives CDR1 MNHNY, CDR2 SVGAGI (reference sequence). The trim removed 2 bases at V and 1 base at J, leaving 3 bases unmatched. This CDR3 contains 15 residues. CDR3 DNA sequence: TGTGCCAGCAGTTACGCGACAGGGGCGAACACTGAAGCTTTCTTT. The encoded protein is CASSYATGANTEAFF.

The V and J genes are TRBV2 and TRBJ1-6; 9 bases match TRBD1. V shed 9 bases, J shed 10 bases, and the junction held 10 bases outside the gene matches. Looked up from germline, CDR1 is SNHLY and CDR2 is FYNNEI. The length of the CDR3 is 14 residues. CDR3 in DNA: TGTGCCAGTTTCGCTTCGGACAGGGGATCACCCCTCCACTTT. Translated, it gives CASFASDRGSPLHF.

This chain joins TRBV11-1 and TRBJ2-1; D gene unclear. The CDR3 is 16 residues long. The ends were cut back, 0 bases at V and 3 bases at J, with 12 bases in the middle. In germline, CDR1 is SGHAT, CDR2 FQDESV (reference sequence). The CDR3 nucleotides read TGTGCCAGCAGCTTAGCGCTGGCGGTTTACTACAATGAGCAGTTCTTC. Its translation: CASSLALAVYYNEQFF.

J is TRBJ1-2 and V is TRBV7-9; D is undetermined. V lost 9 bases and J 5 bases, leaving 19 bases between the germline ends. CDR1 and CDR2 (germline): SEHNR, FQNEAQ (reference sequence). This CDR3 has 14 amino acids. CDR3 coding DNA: TGTGCCAGTGTTAAGTCGGGGATTGGATATGGCTACACCTTC. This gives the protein CASVKSGIGYGYTF.

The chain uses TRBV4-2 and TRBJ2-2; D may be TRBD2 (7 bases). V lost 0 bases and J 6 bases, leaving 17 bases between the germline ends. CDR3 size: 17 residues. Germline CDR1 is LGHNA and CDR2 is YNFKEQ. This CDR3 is CASSQEGGARFAGELFF. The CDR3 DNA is TGTGCCAGCAGCCAAGAGGGGGGGGCGAGATTCGCCGGGGAGCTGTTTTTT.

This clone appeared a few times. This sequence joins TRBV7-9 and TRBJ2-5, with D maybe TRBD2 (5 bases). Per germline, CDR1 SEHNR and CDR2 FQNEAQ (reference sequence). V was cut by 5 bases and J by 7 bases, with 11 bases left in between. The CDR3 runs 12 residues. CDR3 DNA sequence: TGTGCCAGCAGCCCCACGGGATGGACCCAGTACTTC. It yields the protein CASSPTGWTQYF.

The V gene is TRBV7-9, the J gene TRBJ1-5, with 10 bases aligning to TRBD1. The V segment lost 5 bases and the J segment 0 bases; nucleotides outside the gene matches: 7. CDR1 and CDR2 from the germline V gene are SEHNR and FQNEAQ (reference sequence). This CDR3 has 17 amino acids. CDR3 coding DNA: TGTGCCAGCAGCGTCGGGACAGGGGCGGCTAGCAATCAGCCCCAGCATTTT. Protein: CASSVGTGAASNQPQHF. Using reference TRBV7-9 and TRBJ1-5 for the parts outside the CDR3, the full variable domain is DTGVSQNPRHKITKRGQNVTFRCDPISEHNRLYWYRQTLGQGPEFLTYFQNEAQLEKSRLLSDRFSAERPKGSFSTLEIQRTEQGDSAMYLCASSVGTGAASNQPQHFGDGTRLSIL.

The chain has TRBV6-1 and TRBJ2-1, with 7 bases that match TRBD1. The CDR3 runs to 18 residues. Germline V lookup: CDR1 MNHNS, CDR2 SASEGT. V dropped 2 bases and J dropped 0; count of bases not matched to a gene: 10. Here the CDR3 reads CASSERSTGASSYNEQFF. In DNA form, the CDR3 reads TGTGCCAGCAGTGAAAGATCAACAGGGGCCAGCTCCTACAATGAGCAGTTCTTC.

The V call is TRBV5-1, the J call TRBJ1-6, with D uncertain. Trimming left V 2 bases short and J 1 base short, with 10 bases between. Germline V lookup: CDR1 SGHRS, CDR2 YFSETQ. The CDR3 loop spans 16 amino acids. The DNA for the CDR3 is TGCGCCAGCAGCTTCGGGGATCGGTCCTATAATTCACCCCTCCACTTT. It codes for CASSFGDRSYNSPLHF.

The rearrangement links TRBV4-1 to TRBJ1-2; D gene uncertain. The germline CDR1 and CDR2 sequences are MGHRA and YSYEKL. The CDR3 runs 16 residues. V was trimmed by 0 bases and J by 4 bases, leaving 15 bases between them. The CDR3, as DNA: TGCGCCAGCAGCCAAGAGCTAGAGCGGGGTCCCTATGGCTACACCTTC. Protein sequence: CASSQELERGPYGYTF.

The CDR3 nucleotides are TGCGCCAGCAGTGACTCGATACAGGGGTCTGGAAACACCATATATTTT. This gives the protein CASSDSIQGSGNTIYF. The chain uses TRBV10-1 and TRBJ1-3; 7 positions agree with TRBD1. This CDR3 has 16 residues. Germline loops: CDR1 WNHNN, CDR2 SYGVQD (reference sequence). Trimming at V came to 3 bases and at J to 1 base, leaving 6 bases not matched to a gene.

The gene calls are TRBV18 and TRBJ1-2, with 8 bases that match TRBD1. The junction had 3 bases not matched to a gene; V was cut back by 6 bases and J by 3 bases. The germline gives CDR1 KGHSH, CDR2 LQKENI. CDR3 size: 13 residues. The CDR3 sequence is CASSPGQDYGYTF. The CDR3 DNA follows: TGTGCCAGCTCCCCGGGACAGGACTATGGCTACACCTTC.

The CDR3 spells CASSPGTPGPEGAYTEAFF. The DNA of the CDR3 is TGTGCCAGTAGTCCAGGGACACCAGGACCTGAGGGGGCTTACACTGAAGCTTTCTTT. The rearrangement joins TRBV19 to TRBJ1-1, with 7 nucleotides matching TRBD1. Germline V gene sequence: CDR1 LNHDA, CDR2 SQIVND (reference sequence). The CDR3 covers 19 residues. The J segment lost 3 bases and the V segment lost 5 bases, leaving 21 bases of the junction unmatched.

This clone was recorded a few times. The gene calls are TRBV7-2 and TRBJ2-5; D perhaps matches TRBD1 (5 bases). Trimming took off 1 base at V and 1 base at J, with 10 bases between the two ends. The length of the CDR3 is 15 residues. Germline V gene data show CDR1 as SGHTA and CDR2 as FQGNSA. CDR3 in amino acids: CASSLGPRVQETQYF. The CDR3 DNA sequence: TGTGCCAGCAGCTTAGGGCCCAGGGTCCAAGAGACCCAGTACTTC.

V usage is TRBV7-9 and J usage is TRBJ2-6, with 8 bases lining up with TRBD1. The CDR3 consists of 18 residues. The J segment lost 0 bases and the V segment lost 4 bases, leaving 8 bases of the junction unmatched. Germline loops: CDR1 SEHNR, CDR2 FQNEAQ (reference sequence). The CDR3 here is CASSSSGTGPSGANVLTF. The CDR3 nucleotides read TGTGCCAGCAGCTCATCCGGGACAGGCCCCTCTGGGGCCAACGTCCTGACTTTC.

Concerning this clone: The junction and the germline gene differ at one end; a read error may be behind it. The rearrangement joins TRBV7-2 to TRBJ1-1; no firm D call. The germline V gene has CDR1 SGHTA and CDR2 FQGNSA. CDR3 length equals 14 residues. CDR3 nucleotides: TGTGCCGGCAGCTTAGTCCCCCATTACACTGAAGCTTTCTTT. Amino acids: CAGSLVPHYTEAFF.

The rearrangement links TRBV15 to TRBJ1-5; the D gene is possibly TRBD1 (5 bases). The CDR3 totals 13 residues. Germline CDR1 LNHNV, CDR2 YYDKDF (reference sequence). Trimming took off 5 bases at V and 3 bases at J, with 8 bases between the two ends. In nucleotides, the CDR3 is TGTGCCACCAGCGGGGACTTCAATCAGCCCCAGCATTTT. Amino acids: CATSGDFNQPQHF.